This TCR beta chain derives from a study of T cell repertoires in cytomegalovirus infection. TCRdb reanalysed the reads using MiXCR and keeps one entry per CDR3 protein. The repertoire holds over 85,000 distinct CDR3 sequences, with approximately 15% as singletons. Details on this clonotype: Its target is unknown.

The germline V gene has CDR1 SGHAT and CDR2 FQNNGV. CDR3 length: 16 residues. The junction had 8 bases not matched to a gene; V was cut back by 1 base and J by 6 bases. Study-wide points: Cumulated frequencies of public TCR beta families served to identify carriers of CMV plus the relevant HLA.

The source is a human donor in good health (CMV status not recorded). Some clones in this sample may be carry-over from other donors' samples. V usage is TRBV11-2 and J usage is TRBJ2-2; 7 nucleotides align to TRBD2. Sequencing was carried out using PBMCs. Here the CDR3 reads CASSLVAAGRAGELFF. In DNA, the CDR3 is TGTGCCAGCAGCTTAGTGGCAGCGGGGCGAGCCGGGGAGCTGTTTTTT.